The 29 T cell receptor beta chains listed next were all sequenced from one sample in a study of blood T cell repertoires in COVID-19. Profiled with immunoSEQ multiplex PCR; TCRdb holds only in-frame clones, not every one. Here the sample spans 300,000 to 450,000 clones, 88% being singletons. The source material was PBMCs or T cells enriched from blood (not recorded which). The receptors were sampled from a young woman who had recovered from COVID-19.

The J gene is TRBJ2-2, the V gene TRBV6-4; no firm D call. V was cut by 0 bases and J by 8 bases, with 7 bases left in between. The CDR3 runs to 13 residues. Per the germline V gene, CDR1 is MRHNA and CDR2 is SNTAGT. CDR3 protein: CASSDSPVGELFF. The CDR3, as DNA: TGTGCCAGCAGTGACTCGCCGGTAGGGGAGCTGTTTTTT.

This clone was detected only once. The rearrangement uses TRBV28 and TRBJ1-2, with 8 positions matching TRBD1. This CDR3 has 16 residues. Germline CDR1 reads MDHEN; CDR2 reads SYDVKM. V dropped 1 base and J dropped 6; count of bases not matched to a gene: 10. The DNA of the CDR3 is TGTGCCAGCAGTTTATTCTTAGTCAGGGGGCGGGATGGCTACACCTTC. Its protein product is CASSLFLVRGRDGYTF.

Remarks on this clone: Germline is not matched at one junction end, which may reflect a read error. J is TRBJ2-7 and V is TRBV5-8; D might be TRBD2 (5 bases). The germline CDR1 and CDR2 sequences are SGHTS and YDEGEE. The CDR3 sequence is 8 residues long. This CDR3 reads CASSLLAF. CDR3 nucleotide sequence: TGTGCCAGCAGCTTGCTAGCCTTC.

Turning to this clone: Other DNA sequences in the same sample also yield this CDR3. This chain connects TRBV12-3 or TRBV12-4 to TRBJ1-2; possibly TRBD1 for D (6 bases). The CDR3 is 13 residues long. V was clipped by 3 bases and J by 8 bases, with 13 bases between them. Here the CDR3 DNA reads TGTGCCAGCAGTTTGTCGCAGGGGATCGGCTACACCTTC. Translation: CASSLSQGIGYTF.

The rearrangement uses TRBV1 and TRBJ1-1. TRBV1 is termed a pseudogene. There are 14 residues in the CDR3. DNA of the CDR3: TGCACCAGCAGCCCCGAAACTACGTACACTGAAGCTTTCTTT. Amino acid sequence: CTSSPETTYTEAFF.

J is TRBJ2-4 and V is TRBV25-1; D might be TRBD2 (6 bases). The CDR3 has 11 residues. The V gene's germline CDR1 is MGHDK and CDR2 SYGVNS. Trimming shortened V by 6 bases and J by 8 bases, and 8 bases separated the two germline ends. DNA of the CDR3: TGTGCCAGCAGCCCGGGGGACATTCAGTACTTC. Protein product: CASSPGDIQYF.

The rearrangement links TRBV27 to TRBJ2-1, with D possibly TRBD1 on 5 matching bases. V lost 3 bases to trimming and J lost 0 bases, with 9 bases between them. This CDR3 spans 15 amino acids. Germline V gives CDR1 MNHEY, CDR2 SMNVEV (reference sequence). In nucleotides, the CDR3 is TGTGCCAGCAGTTTGCGGACACCCTCCTACAATGAGCAGTTCTTC. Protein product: CASSLRTPSYNEQFF.

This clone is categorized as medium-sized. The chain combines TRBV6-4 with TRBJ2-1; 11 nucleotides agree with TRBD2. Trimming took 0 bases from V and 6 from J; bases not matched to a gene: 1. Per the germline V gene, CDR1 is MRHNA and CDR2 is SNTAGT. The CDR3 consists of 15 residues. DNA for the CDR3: TGTGCCAGCAGTGACTCTAGCGGGGGGGCCAATGAGCAGTTCTTC. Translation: CASSDSSGGANEQFF.

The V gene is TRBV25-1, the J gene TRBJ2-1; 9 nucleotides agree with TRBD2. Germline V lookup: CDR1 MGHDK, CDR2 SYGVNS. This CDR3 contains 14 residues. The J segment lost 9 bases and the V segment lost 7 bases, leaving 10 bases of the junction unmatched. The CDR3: CASKVAGAGGEQFF. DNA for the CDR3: TGTGCCAGCAAGGTAGCGGGGGCCGGAGGTGAGCAGTTCTTC.

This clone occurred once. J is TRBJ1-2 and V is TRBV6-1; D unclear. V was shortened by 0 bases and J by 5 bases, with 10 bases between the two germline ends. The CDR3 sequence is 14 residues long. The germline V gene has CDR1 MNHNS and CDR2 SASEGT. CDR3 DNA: TGTGCCAGCAGTGAAGCCTTGGGCGCTTATGGCTACACCTTC. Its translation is CASSEALGAYGYTF.

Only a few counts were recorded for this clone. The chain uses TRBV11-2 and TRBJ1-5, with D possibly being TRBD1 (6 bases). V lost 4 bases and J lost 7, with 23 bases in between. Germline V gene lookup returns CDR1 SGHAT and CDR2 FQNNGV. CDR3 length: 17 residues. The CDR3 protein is CASSSTSVKDRRQPQHF. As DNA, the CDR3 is TGTGCCAGCAGCTCGACCTCCGTTAAAGACAGGCGGCAGCCCCAGCATTTT.

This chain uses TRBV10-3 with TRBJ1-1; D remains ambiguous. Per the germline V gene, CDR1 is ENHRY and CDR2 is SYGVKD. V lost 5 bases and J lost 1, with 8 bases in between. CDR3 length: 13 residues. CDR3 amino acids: CAISKTENTEAFF. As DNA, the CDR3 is TGTGCCATCAGTAAAACTGAGAACACTGAAGCTTTCTTT.

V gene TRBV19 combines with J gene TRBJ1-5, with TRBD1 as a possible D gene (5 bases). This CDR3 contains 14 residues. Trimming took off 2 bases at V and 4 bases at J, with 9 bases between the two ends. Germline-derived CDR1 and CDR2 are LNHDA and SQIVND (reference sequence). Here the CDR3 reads CASSIPTDNQPQHF. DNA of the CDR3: TGTGCCAGTAGTATACCGACAGATAATCAGCCCCAGCATTTT.

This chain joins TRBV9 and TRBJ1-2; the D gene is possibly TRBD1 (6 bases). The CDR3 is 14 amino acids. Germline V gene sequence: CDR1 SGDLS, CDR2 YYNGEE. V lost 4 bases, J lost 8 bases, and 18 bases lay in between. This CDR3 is CASSRYGQQEGYTF. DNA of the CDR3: TGTGCCAGCAGCCGATATGGACAGCAGGAGGGCTACACCTTC.

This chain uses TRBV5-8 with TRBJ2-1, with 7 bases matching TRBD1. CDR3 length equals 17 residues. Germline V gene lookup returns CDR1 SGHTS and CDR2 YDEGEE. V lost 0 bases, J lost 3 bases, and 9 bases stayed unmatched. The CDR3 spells CASSLVSDRALYNEQFF. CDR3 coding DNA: TGTGCCAGCAGCTTGGTGTCCGACAGGGCTCTCTACAATGAGCAGTTCTTC.

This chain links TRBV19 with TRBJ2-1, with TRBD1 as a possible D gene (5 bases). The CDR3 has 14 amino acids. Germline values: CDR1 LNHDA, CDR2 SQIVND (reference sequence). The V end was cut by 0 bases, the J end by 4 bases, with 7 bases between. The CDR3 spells CASSIDRTYNEQFF. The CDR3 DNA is TGTGCCAGTAGTATAGATAGGACATACAATGAGCAGTTCTTC.

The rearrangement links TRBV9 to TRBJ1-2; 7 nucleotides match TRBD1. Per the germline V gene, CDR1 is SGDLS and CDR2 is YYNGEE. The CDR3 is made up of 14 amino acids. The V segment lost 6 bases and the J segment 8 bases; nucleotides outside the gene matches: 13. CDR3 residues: CASTRDSYGSGYTF. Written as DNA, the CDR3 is TGTGCCAGCACCAGGGACAGCTATGGGAGCGGCTACACCTTC.

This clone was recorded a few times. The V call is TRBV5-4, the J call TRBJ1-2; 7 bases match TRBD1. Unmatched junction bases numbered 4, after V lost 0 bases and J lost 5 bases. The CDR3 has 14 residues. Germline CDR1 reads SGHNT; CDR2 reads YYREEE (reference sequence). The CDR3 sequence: CASSLGGQRYGYTF. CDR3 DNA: TGTGCCAGCAGCTTGGGGGGACAGAGATATGGCTACACCTTC.

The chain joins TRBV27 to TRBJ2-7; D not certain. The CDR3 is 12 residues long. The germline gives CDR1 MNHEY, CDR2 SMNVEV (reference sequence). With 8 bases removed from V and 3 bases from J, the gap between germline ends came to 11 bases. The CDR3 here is CASGGFIYEQYF. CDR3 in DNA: TGTGCCAGCGGCGGATTTATCTACGAGCAGTACTTC.

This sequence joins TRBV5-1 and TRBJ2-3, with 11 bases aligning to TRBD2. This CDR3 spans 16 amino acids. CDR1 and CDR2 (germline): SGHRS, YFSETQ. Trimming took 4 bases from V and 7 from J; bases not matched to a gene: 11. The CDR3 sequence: CASSLAGTSGVNTQYF. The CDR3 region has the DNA TGCGCCAGCAGCCTCGCCGGGACTAGCGGCGTAAATACGCAGTATTTT.

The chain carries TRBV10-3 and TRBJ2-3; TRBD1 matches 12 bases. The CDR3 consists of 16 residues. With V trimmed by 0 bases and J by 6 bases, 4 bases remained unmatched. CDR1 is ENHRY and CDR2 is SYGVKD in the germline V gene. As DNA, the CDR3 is TGTGCCATCAGTGAGTCGGGGACAGGGGGCGAGGATACGCAGTATTTT. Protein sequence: CAISESGTGGEDTQYF.

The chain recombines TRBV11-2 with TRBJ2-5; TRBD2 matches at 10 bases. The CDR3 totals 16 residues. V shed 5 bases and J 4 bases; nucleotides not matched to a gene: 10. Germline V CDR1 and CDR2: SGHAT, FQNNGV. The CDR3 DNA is TGTGCCAGCAGCCGTATAAGCGGGGGGGCCCGAGAGACCCAGTACTTC. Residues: CASSRISGGARETQYF.

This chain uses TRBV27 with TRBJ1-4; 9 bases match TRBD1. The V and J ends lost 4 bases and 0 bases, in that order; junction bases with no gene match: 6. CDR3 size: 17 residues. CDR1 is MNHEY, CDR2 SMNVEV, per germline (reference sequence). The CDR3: CASSSGTGTATNEKLFF. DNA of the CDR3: TGTGCCAGCAGTTCCGGGACAGGGACTGCAACTAATGAAAAACTGTTTTTT.

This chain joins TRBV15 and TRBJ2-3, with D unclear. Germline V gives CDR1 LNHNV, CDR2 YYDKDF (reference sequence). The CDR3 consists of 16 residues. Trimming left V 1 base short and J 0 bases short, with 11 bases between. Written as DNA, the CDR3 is TGTGCCACCAGCAGAGCCCCAGTTTCTAGCACAGATACGCAGTATTTT. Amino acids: CATSRAPVSSTDTQYF.

The CDR3 sequence is CAISTGASYEQYF. CDR3 coding DNA: TGTGCCATCTCGACAGGGGCGTCCTACGAGCAGTACTTC. V usage is TRBV12-3 or TRBV12-4 and J usage is TRBJ2-7; 8 nucleotides match TRBD1. V lost 10 bases, J lost 1 base, and 6 bases stayed unmatched. The CDR3 loop spans 13 amino acids.

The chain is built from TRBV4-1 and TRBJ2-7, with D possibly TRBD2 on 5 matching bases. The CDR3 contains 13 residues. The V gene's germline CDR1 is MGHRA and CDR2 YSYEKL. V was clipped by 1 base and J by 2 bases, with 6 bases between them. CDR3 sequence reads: CASSQAGTYEQYF. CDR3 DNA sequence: TGCGCCAGCAGCCAAGCCGGGACCTACGAGCAGTACTTC.

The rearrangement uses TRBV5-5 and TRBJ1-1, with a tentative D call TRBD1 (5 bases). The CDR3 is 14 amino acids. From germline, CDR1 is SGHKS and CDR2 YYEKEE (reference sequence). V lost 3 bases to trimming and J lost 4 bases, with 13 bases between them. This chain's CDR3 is CASSWGRGSTEAFF. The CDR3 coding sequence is TGTGCCAGCAGCTGGGGACGGGGGAGCACTGAAGCTTTCTTT.

The CDR3 DNA reads TGTGCCAGCAGTTATATAGATACGCAGTATTTT. Translation: CASSYIDTQYF. The gene calls are TRBV6-2 or TRBV6-3 and TRBJ2-3; D unresolved. The V gene's germline CDR1 is MNHEY and CDR2 SVGEGT. The germline V and J ends were trimmed by 3 bases and 5 bases, with 3 bases remaining between them. This CDR3 region has 11 residues.

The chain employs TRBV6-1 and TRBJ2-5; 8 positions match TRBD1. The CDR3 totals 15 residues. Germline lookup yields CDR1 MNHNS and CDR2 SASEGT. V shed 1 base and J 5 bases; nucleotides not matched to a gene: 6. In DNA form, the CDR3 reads TGTGCCAGCAGTGAAGAGGCAGGGGGCTGGGAGACCCAGTACTTC. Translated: CASSEEAGGWETQYF.